These T cell receptor beta chains were read from a single sample in a study of blood T cell repertoires in COVID-19. Using immunoSEQ multiplex PCR, the repertoire was profiled, and TCRdb retains in-frame clones only, with some absent. The sample yields more than 300,000 clones, around 87% seen once. The sequencing input was peripheral blood. The receptors originated from a woman aged 30 to 39 with COVID-19, enrolled during active disease. Each CDR3 is given with its conserved first and last residue. A D gene is named only where the DNA matches it firmly. Expanded clones are given a class, and other clones once, few, many or no size at all.

v_call	j_call	d_call	clone_size	cdr3_aa	cdr3_nt
TRBV4-2	TRBJ2-3	TRBD2	once	CASSQGTSYTQYF	TGTGCCAGCAGCCAAGGGACTAGTTATACGCAGTATTTT
TRBV29-1	TRBJ1-1	-	-	CSARQSSNTEAFF	TGCAGCGCAAGACAGTCCTCTAACACTGAAGCTTTCTTT
TRBV7-3	TRBJ2-3	-	-	CASSLAAQGDTQYF	TGTGCCAGCAGCTTAGCGGCCCAGGGAGATACGCAGTATTTT
TRBV23-1	TRBJ2-7	TRBD1	-	CASSHRHGQGEQYF	TGCGCCAGCAGTCACCGGCACGGACAGGGTGAGCAGTACTTC
TRBV28	TRBJ1-5	-	-	CASSPQGNQPQHF	TGTGCCAGCAGTCCCCAGGGGAATCAGCCCCAGCATTTT
TRBV4-1	TRBJ2-7	TRBD1	-	CASSQGVGQPSYEQYF	TGCGCCAGCAGCCAAGGTGTGGGACAGCCCTCCTACGAGCAGTACTTC
TRBV28	TRBJ1-5	-	-	CASEQGLAQPQHF	TGTGCCAGCGAGCAGGGACTGGCACAGCCCCAGCATTTT
TRBV6-5	TRBJ2-5	-	-	CASSSQGYQETQYF	TGTGCCAGCAGTTCACAGGGATACCAAGAGACCCAGTACTTC
TRBV12-3/TRBV12-4	TRBJ2-7	TRBD1	-	CASSPRDSGQYF	TGTGCCAGCAGCCCCCGGGACAGCGGGCAGTACTTC
TRBV5-4	TRBJ2-3	-	-	CASSLEPHFAQYF	TGTGCCAGCAGCTTGGAGCCCCACTTCGCGCAGTATTTT
TRBV2	TRBJ2-2	TRBD2	-	CASRGTSGRFTGELFF	TGTGCCAGCAGAGGGACTAGCGGGAGATTCACCGGGGAGCTGTTTTTT
TRBV7-3	TRBJ2-3	-	-	CASKAGNTDTQFF	TGTGCCAGCAAGGCGGGAAACACAGATACGCAGTTTTTT
TRBV29-1	TRBJ1-1	-	-	CSVTGVGVGTEAFF	TGCAGCGTCACCGGGGTTGGGGTCGGGACTGAAGCTTTCTTT
TRBV29-1	TRBJ1-1	-	-	CSVRGAGGTEAFF	TGCAGCGTTAGAGGAGCGGGCGGGACTGAAGCTTTCTTT